The T cell receptor beta chain described here comes from a study of blood T cell repertoires in COVID-19. This clone was observed a single time. The CDR3 totals 14 residues. From germline, CDR1 is SQVTM and CDR2 ANQGSEA. With 4 bases clipped from V and 2 bases from J, the junction kept 3 bases outside the gene matches. This table comes from immunoSEQ multiplex PCR, and its TCRdb copy is limited to in-frame clones, with some not included. The data show roughly 220,000 clones, 65% to 85% seen once. The sequencing sample was made of peripheral blood. The V call is TRBV29-1, the J call TRBJ2-2, with 8 bases matching TRBD1. The TCR was taken from a woman aged 55-70 years with acute or convalescent COVID-19. The CDR3 coding sequence is TGCAGCGTTGGGACAGGGAGTAACACCGGGGAGCTGTTTTTT. It specifies CSVGTGSNTGELFF.